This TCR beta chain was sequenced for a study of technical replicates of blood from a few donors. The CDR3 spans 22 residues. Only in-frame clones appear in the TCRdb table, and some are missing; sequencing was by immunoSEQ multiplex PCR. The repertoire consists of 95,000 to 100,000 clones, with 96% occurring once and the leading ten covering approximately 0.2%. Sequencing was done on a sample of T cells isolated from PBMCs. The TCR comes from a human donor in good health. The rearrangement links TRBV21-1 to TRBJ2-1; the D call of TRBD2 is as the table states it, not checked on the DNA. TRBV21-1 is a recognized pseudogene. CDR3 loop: CASSKYGGGQGAGTSTYNEQFF. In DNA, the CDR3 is TGTGCCAGCAGCAAATATGGCGGGGGACAGGGGGCTGGGACTAGCACCTACAATGAGCAGTTCTTC.